These T cell receptor beta chains were read from a single sample in a study of metastatic and nonmetastatic thyroid tumors. Using MiXCR, TCRdb re-called clones from the PCR reads. The profile covers about 23,000 clones, with 22% appearing a single time and about 7.9% taken by the ten largest. Material: blood. Receptors were obtained from a female donor with papillary thyroid cancer or a benign thyroid nodule (not recorded which). Some clones in this sample may be carry-over from other donors' samples. Both conserved end residues are part of each CDR3. A D gene is named only where the DNA matches it firmly. Expanded clones get a size class; other rows say once, few or many, or leave the size out.

abundance	d_gene	v_gene	j_gene	CDR3aa	CDR3nt
many	TRBD1	TRBV11-2	TRBJ2-3	CASRDRDRGTDTQYF	TGTGCCAGCAGGGACCGGGACAGGGGCACAGATACGCAGTATTTT
.	.	TRBV5-1	TRBJ1-1	CASSLEQLGRSGAFF	TGCGCCAGCAGCTTGGAGCAGCTGGGTAGATCAGGAGCTTTCTTT
many	.	TRBV10-3	TRBJ1-1	CAISEGANTEAFF	TGTGCCATCAGTGAGGGCGCGAACACTGAAGCTTTCTTT
medium-sized	.	TRBV12-3/TRBV12-4	TRBJ1-3	CASRFGLGGNTIYF	TGTGCCAGCAGATTCGGGTTAGGCGGAAACACCATATATTTT
.	.	TRBV20-1	TRBJ1-1	CSATPAGVNTEAFF	TGCAGTGCTACCCCCGCCGGGGTCAACACTGAAGCTTTCTTT
medium-sized	TRBD2	TRBV6-1	TRBJ2-1	CASSPRTSSNEQFF	TGTGCCAGCAGTCCCAGGACTAGCTCCAATGAGCAGTTCTTC
many	.	TRBV3-1	TRBJ1-6	CASSQLAELDSPLHF	TGTGCCAGCAGCCAATTGGCAGAGCTCGATTCACCCCTCCACTTT
.	.	TRBV20-1	TRBJ1-6	CSAYTGPEANSPLHF	TGCAGTGCTTACACGGGCCCCGAAGCTAATTCACCCCTCCACTTT
many	TRBD2	TRBV5-1	TRBJ2-5	CASSSLAGGEGETQYF	TGCGCCAGCAGCTCGTTAGCGGGAGGGGAGGGAGAGACCCAGTACTTC
many	.	TRBV7-3	TRBJ2-5	CASSLYGGTLQETQYF	TGTGCCAGCAGCTTATACGGCGGAACCCTCCAAGAGACCCAGTACTTC
many	TRBD1	TRBV20-1	TRBJ1-1	CSARGTGGGWTEAVF	TGCAGTGCTAGGGGGACAGGGGGAGGTTGGACTGAAGCTGTCTTT
medium-sized	.	TRBV6-1	TRBJ1-4	CASRRGGAREKLFF	TGTGCCAGCAGACGGGGGGGGGCGAGGGAAAAACTGTTTTTT
.	.	TRBV19	TRBJ2-7	CASRWGATGEQYF	TGTGCCAGTAGGTGGGGCGCGACGGGCGAGCAGTACTTC
many	TRBD1	TRBV30	TRBJ1-2	CAWSVTGQGAGGYTF	TGTGCCTGGAGTGTAACTGGACAGGGGGCCGGTGGCTACACCTTC
medium-sized	.	TRBV6-2/TRBV6-3	TRBJ2-7	CASSYYGPGEQYF	TGTGCCAGCAGTTACTATGGGCCGGGCGAGCAGTACTTC
many	TRBD1	TRBV20-1	TRBJ1-1	CSAATLGQGDTEAFF	TGCAGTGCCGCTACCCTAGGACAGGGGGACACTGAAGCTTTCTTT
.	.	TRBV7-2	TRBJ1-5	CASSQPGAGQPKDF	TGTGCCAGCAGCCAACCGGGGGCGGGTCAGCCCAAGGATTTT
medium-sized	.	TRBV5-1	TRBJ2-3	CASSWDGSSTDTQYF	TGCGCCAGCAGCTGGGACGGATCTAGCACAGATACGCAGTATTTT
many	.	TRBV7-9	TRBJ1-2	CASSSSGANYGYTF	TGTGCCAGCAGCTCATCAGGGGCTAACTATGGCTACACCTTC
.	.	TRBV7-9	TRBJ1-2	CASSSAVVNYGYTF	TGTGCCAGCAGCTCCGCAGTGGTGAACTATGGCTACACCTTC
many	.	TRBV7-9	TRBJ2-1	CASSLPEEQFF	TGTGCCAGCAGCTTACCCGAAGAGCAGTTCTTC
medium-sized	.	TRBV6-5	TRBJ2-2	CASSYSQDNTGELFF	TGTGCCAGCAGTTACTCGCAAGACAACACCGGGGAGCTGTTTTTT
many	.	TRBV5-1	TRBJ1-1	CASSLGGLGQNTEAFF	TGCGCCAGCAGCTTGGGTGGGTTAGGACAGAACACTGAAGCTTTCTTT
many	.	TRBV24-1	TRBJ1-2	CATSAGNYGYTF	TGTGCCACCTCCGCCGGTAACTATGGCTACACCTTC
many	.	TRBV30	TRBJ2-3	CAWTRSSATDTQYF	TGTGCCTGGACCCGGTCTAGCGCCACAGATACGCAGTATTTT
.	.	TRBV6-1	TRBJ2-5	CASSQDLHELQETQYF	TGTGCCAGCAGCCAAGACCTTCATGAACTCCAAGAGACCCAGTACTTC
many	.	TRBV30	TRBJ2-4	CAWSGTNGSFITKNIQYF	TGTGCCTGGAGTGGGACTAACGGGAGTTTTATAACCAAAAACATTCAGTACTTC
many	.	TRBV20-1	TRBJ2-3	CSARGGPAHTQYF	TGCAGTGCTAGAGGTGGTCCAGCACATACGCAGTATTTT